A selection of T cell receptor beta chains follows, all from one sample in a study of post-analysis software for immune sequencing data. TCRdb re-analysed the PCR reads in MiXCR, keeping a single row per CDR3 protein. The sample gives roughly 570,000 distinct CDR3 sequences, around 36% of which show up once; approximately 6% is in the top ten. Source material: blood. The receptors were sampled from a girl aged 2-17 years with multiple sclerosis. Each CDR3 is given with its conserved first and last residue. Each record gives: J gene, clone size, V gene, D gene, CDR3 protein, CDR3 DNA. A D gene is named only where the DNA matches it firmly. Clone size is shown for a subset of rows, as once, few, many or a class of expanded clone.

>TRBJ2-3|few|TRBV27|.
CASSSEDRPKKQYF
TGTGCCAGCAGCTCAGAGGATAGACCAAAGAAGCAGTATTTT
>TRBJ1-1|.|TRBV12-3/TRBV12-4|.
CASGEMNTEAFF
TGTGCCAGCGGGGAGATGAACACTGAAGCTTTCTTT
>TRBJ2-7|.|TRBV3-1|.
CASRPESSYEQYF
TGTGCCAGCAGACCCGAAAGCTCCTACGAGCAGTACTTC
>TRBJ2-6|few|TRBV18|.
CASSPRGGANVLTF
TGTGCCAGCTCACCACGTGGCGGGGCCAACGTCCTGACTTTC
>TRBJ2-1|.|TRBV20-1|.
CSGTSRGYNEQFF
TGCAGTGGGACTAGCAGGGGGTACAATGAGCAGTTCTTC
>TRBJ2-1|few|TRBV20-1|.
CSAVDPAGDDEQFF
TGCAGTGCTGTCGACCCAGCAGGGGACGATGAGCAGTTCTTC
>TRBJ2-2|.|TRBV2|.
CASSVRTTNTGELFF
TGTGCCAGCAGTGTTCGGACTACGAACACCGGGGAGCTGTTTTTT
>TRBJ2-4|.|TRBV29-1|.
CSVEPGVGPKNIQYF
TGCAGCGTTGAACCTGGTGTCGGGCCCAAAAACATTCAGTACTTC
>TRBJ2-7|many|TRBV7-2|TRBD1
CASSLSGTASYEQYF
TGTGCCAGCAGCCTCAGTGGGACAGCCTCCTACGAGCAGTACTTC
>TRBJ2-4|.|TRBV5-1|.
CASSLDTFSTEVQYF
TGCGCCAGCAGCTTGGACACCTTTTCGACTGAGGTTCAGTACTTC
>TRBJ2-3|.|TRBV5-1|TRBD1
CASSSRSVGQGADTQYF
TGCGCCAGCAGCTCGCGTTCCGTGGGACAGGGGGCAGATACGCAGTATTTT
>TRBJ2-1|.|TRBV19|.
CASSTLGPGLRDNEQFF
TGTGCCAGTAGTACTTTAGGACCGGGACTTAGGGACAATGAGCAGTTCTTC
>TRBJ2-7|few|TRBV6-6|.
CASWTSNSGQYF
TGTGCCAGCTGGACATCCAACTCCGGGCAGTACTTC
>TRBJ2-7|few|TRBV20-1|TRBD2
CSVPGLAAAAYEQYF
TGCAGTGTTCCGGGACTAGCGGCTGCTGCCTACGAGCAGTACTTC
>TRBJ1-1|.|TRBV20-1|.
CSARDIGQTNTEAFF
TGCAGTGCTAGAGATATCGGTCAAACGAACACTGAAGCTTTCTTT
>TRBJ2-7|once|TRBV7-9|.
CASSLVTGSSYEQYF
TGTGCCAGCAGCTTAGTTACGGGGTCTAGCTACGAGCAGTACTTC
>TRBJ2-5|.|TRBV5-1|TRBD2
CASSPLAGGDNEQYF
TGCGCCAGCAGCCCACTAGCGGGGGGCGACAATGAGCAGTACTTC
>TRBJ2-7|.|TRBV11-2|TRBD1
CASSSRDRAHEQYF
TGTGCCAGCAGCTCCCGGGACAGGGCCCACGAGCAGTACTTC
>TRBJ2-4|.|TRBV29-1|.
CSVEQGPAIQYF
TGCAGCGTTGAACAGGGACCGGCCATTCAGTACTTC
>TRBJ2-1|once|TRBV4-1|.
CASSQEAIGEQFF
TGCGCCAGCAGCCAAGAGGCTATCGGTGAGCAGTTCTTC
>TRBJ2-3|few|TRBV6-1|.
CASSDSVGGTDTQYF
TGTGCCAGCAGCGATTCCGTGGGGGGCACAGATACGCAGTATTTT
>TRBJ1-2|.|TRBV7-2|.
CASSLDGENCGYTF
TGTGCCAGCAGCCTCGACGGAGAGAACTGTGGCTACACCTTC
>TRBJ2-7|.|TRBV20-1|TRBD1
CSAKTGEAYEQYF
TGCAGTGCAAAGACAGGGGAGGCCTACGAGCAGTACTTC
>TRBJ2-5|.|TRBV11-2|TRBD1
CASSPIRDRAGETQYF
TGTGCCAGCAGCCCAATCCGGGACAGGGCAGGGGAGACCCAGTACTTC
>TRBJ1-2|.|TRBV5-1|.
CASSLQDIDYGYTF
TGCGCCAGCAGCTTGCAGGATATAGACTATGGCTACACCTTC
>TRBJ2-7|many|TRBV5-1|TRBD1
CASSSGQGYYEQYF
TGCGCCAGCAGCTCCGGACAGGGGTACTACGAGCAGTACTTC
>TRBJ1-2|.|TRBV29-1|.
CSVELGSGYYGYTF
TGCAGCGTTGAATTAGGGTCGGGTTATTATGGCTACACCTTC
>TRBJ1-1|.|TRBV7-9|TRBD1
CASGPGQLNTEAFF
TGTGCCAGCGGCCCGGGACAGCTGAACACTGAAGCTTTCTTT
>TRBJ2-1|.|TRBV7-2|TRBD1
CASSFRQGRSGEQFF
TGTGCCAGCAGCTTCAGACAGGGGAGGAGTGGGGAGCAGTTCTTC
>TRBJ2-1|.|TRBV12-3/TRBV12-4|.
CASSPGSVGVLHNEQFF
TGTGCCAGCAGTCCCGGGTCCGTAGGCGTACTTCACAATGAGCAGTTCTTC
>TRBJ1-1|many|TRBV10-3|TRBD1
CAISLSTGDTAEAFF
TGTGCCATCAGTCTAAGTACAGGGGATACCGCTGAAGCTTTCTTT